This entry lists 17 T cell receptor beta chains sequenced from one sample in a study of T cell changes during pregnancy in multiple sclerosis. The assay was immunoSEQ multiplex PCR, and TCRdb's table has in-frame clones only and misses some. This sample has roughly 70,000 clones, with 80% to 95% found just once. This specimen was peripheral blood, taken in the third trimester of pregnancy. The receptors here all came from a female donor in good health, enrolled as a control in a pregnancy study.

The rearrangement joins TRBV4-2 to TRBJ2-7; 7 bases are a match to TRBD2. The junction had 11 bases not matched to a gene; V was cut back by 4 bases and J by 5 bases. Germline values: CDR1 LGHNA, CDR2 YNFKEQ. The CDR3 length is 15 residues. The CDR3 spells CASSPLAGEVHEQYF. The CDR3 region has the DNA TGTGCCAGCAGCCCCCTTGCGGGAGAGGTACACGAGCAGTACTTC.

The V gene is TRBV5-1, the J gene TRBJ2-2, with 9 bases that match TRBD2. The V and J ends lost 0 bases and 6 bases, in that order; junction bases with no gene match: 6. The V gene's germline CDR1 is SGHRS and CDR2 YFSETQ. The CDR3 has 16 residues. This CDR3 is CASSLDLAGVSGELFF. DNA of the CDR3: TGCGCCAGCAGCTTGGATTTAGCGGGAGTTTCCGGGGAGCTGTTTTTT.

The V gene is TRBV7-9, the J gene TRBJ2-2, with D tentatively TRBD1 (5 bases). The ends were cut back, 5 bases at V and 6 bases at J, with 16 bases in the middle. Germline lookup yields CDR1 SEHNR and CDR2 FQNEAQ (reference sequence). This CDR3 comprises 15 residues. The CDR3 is CASSQKRLGPGELFF. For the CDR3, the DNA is TGTGCCAGCAGCCAAAAACGGCTGGGGCCCGGGGAGCTGTTTTTT.

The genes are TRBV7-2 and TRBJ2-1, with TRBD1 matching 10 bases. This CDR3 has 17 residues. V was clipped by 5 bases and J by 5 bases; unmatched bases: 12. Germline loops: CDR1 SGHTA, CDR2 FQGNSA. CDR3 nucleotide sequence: TGTGCCAGCAGCCAAACCCCCGGGACAGGGGCCCACAATGAGCAGTTCTTC. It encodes CASSQTPGTGAHNEQFF.

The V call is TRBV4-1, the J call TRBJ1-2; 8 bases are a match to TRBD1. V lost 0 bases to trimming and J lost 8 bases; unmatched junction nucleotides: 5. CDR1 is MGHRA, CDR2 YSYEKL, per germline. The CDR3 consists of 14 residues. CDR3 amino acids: CASSQETGGQGYTF. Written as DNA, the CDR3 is TGCGCCAGCAGCCAAGAAACAGGGGGGCAGGGCTACACCTTC.

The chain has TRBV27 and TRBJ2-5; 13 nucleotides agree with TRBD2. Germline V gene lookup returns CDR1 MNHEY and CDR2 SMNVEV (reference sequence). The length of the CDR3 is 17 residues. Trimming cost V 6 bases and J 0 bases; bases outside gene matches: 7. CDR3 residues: CASSLGLAGPYQETQYF. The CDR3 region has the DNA TGTGCCAGCAGCTTGGGACTAGCGGGGCCGTACCAAGAGACCCAGTACTTC.

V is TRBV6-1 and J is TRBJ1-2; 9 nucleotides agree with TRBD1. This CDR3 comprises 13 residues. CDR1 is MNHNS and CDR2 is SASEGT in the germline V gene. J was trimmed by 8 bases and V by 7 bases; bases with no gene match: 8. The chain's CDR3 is CASILGQGWGYTF. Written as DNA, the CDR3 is TGTGCCAGCATTCTGGGACAGGGCTGGGGCTACACCTTC.

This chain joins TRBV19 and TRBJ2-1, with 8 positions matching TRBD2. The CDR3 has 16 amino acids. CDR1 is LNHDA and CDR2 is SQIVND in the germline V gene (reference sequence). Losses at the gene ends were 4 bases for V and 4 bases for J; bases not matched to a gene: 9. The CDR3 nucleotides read TGTGCCAGTAGTAGCTGGGGGCTAGCGGGTTACAATGAGCAGTTCTTC. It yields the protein CASSSWGLAGYNEQFF.

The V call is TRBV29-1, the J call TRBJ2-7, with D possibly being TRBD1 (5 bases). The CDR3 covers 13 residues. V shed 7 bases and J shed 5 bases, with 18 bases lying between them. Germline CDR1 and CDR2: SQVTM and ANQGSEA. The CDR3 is CSARKGPGNEQYF. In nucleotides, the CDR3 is TGCAGCGCTAGAAAGGGGCCAGGGAACGAGCAGTACTTC.

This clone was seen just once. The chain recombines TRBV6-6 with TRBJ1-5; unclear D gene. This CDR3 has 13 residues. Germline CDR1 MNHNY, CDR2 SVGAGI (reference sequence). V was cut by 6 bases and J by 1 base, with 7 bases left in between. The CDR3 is CASRNRSNQPQHF. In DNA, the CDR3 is TGTGCCAGCAGGAACAGAAGCAATCAGCCCCAGCATTTT.

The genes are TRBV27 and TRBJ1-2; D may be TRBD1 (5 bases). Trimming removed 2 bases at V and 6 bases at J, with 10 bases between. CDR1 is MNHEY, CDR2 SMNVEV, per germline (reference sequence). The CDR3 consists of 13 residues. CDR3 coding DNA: TGTGCCAGCAGTTTAAGCCCAGGGAATGGCTACACCTTC. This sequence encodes CASSLSPGNGYTF.

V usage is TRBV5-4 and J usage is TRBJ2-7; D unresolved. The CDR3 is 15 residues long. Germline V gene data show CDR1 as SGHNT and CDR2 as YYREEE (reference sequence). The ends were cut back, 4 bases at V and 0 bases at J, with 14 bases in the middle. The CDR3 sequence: CASSPRPKSSYEQYF. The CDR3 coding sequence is TGTGCCAGCAGCCCTAGACCTAAGAGCTCCTACGAGCAGTACTTC.

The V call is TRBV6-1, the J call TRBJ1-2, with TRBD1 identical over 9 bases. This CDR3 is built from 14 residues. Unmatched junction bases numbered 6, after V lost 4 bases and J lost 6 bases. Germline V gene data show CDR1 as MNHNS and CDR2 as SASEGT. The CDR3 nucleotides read TGTGCCAGCAGTGTGGGACAGGGACGGGATGGCTACACCTTC. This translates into CASSVGQGRDGYTF.

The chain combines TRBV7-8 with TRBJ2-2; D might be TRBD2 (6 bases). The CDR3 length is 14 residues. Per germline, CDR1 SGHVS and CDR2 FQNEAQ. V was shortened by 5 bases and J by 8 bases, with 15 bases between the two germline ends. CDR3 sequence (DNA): TGTGCCAGCAGCCATACGGTGGGGACTGGGGAGCTGTTTTTT. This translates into CASSHTVGTGELFF.

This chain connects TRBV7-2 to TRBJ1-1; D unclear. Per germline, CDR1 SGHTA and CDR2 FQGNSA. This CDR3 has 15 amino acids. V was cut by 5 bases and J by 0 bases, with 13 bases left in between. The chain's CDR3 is CASSRLALMNTEAFF. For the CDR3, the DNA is TGTGCCAGCAGCCGCCTGGCATTAATGAACACTGAAGCTTTCTTT.

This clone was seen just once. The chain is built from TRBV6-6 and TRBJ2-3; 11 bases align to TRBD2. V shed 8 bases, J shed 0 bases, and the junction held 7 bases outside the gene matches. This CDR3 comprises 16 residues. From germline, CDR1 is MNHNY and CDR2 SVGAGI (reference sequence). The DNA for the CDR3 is TGTGCCAGCCGGACTAGCGGGTCTGGAAGCACAGATACGCAGTATTTT. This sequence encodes CASRTSGSGSTDTQYF.

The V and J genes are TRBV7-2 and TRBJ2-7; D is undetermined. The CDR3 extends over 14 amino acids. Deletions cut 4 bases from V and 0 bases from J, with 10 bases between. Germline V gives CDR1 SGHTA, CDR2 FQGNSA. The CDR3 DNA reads TGTGCCAGCAGCTCCCTAACCGCCTCCTACGAGCAGTACTTC. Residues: CASSSLTASYEQYF. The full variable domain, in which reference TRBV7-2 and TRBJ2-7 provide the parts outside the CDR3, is GAGVSQSPSNKVTEKGKDVELRCDPISGHTALYWYRQSLGQGLEFLIYFQGNSAPDKSGLPSDRFSAERTGGSVSTLTIQRTQQEDSAVYLCASSSLTASYEQYFGPGTRLTVT.